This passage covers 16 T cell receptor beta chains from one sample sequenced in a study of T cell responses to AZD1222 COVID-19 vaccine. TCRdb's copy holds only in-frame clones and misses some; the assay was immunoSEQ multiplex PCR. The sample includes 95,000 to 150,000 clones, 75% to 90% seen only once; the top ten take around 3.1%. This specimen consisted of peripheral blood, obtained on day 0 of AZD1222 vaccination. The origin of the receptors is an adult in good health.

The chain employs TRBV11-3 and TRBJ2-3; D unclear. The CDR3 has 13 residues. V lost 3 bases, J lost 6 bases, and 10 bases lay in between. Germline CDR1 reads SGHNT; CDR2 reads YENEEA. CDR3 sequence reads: CASSFGQTDTQYF. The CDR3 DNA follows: TGTGCCAGCAGCTTTGGGCAGACGGATACGCAGTATTTT. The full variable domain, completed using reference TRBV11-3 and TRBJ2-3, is EAGVVQSPRYKIIEKKQPVAFWCNPISGHNTLYWYLQNLGQGPELLIRYENEEAVDDSQLPKDRFSAERLKGVDSTLKIQPAELGDSAVYLCASSFGQTDTQYFGPGTRLTVL.

The chain's CDR3 is CASSQGPRDGTDTQYF. The CDR3 DNA follows: TGTGCCAGCAGCCAGGGACCTAGGGACGGCACAGATACGCAGTATTTT. The rearrangement uses TRBV4-2 and TRBJ2-3, with D possibly called TRBD1 or TRBD2 (5 bases each). CDR3 length equals 16 residues. Germline V gene sequence: CDR1 LGHNA, CDR2 YNFKEQ. Trimming cost V 3 bases and J 1 base, with 14 bases left between them.

CDR3 amino acids: CASSEQDQTGSGYTF. CDR3 sequence (DNA): TGTGCCAGCAGTGAGCAAGACCAGACGGGGAGCGGCTACACCTTC. The genes are TRBV6-1 and TRBJ1-2; D gene ambiguous. The CDR3 is made up of 15 amino acids. CDR1 and CDR2 from the germline V gene are MNHNS and SASEGT. Trimming cost V 3 bases and J 8 bases, with 19 bases left between them.

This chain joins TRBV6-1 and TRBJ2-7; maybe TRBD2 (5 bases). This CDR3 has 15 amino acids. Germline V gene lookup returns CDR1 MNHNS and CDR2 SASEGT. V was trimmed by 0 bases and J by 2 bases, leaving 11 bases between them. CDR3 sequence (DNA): TGTGCCAGCAGTGAAGCCGGCCGAGGGCCCTACGAGCAGTACTTC. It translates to CASSEAGRGPYEQYF.

CDR3 sequence (DNA): TGTGCCAGCAGCCAGGGACGGACTGCTTATGGCTACACCTTC. Protein: CASSQGRTAYGYTF. The V gene is TRBV7-2, the J gene TRBJ1-2, with D possibly matching TRBD1 (5 bases). V lost 5 bases and J lost 5, with 15 bases in between. CDR3 length equals 14 residues. Germline CDR1 SGHTA, CDR2 FQGNSA.

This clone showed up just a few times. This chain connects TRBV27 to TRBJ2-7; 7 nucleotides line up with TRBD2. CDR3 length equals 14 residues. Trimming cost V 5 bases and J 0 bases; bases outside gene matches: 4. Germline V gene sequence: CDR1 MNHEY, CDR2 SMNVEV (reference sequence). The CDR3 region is CASSPSGYSYEQYF. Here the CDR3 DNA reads TGTGCCAGCAGTCCTAGCGGATACTCCTACGAGCAGTACTTC.

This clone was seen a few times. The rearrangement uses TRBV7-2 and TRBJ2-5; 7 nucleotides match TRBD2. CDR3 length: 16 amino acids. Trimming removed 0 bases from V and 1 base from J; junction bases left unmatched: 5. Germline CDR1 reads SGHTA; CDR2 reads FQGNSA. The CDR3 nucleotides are TGTGCCAGCAGCTTAGCTTTGCGGGAGTCCCAAGAGACCCAGTACTTC. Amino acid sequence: CASSLALRESQETQYF.

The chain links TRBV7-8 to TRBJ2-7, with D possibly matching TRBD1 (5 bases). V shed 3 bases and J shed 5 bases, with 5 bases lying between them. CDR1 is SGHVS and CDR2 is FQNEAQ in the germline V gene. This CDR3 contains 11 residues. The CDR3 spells CASSFRDEQYF. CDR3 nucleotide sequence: TGTGCCAGCAGCTTCAGGGACGAGCAGTACTTC.

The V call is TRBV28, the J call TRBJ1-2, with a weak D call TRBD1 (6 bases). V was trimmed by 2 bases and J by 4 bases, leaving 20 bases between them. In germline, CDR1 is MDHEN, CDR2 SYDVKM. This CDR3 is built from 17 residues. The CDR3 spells CASSLGGGVLISYGYTF. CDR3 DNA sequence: TGTGCCAGCAGTTTAGGGGGGGGCGTGCTTATTAGCTATGGCTACACCTTC.

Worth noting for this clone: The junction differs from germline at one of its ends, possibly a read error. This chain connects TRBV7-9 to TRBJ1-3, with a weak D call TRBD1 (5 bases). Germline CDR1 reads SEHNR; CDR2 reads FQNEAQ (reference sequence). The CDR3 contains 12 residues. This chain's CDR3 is CASSLVSDRGDF. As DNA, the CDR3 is TGTGCCAGCAGCTTAGTGAGCGATAGGGGAGATTTT. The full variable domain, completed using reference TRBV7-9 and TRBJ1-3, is DTGVSQNPRHKITKRGQNVTFRCDPISEHNRLYWYRQTLGQGPEFLTYFQNEAQLEKSRLLSDRFSAERPKGSFSTLEIQRTEQGDSAMYLCASSLVSDRGDFGEGSWLTVV.

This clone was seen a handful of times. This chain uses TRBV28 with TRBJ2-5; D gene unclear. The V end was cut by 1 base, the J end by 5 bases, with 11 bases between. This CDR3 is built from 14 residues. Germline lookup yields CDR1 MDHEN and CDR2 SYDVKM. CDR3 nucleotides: TGTGCCAGCAGTTTATCCTCCCCCGGGGAGACCCAGTACTTC. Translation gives CASSLSSPGETQYF.

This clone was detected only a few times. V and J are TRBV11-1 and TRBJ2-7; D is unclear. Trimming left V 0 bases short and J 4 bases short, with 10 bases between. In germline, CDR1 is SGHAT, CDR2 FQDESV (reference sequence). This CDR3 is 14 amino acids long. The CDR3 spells CASSLAWENYEQYF. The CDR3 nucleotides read TGTGCCAGCAGCTTAGCCTGGGAAAATTACGAGCAGTACTTC.

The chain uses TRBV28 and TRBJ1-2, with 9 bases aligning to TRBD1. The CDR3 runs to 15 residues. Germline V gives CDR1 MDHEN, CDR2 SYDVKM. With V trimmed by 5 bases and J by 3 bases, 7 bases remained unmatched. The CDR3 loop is CASSTRDRVHYGYTF. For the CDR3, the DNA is TGTGCCAGCAGTACCCGGGACAGGGTCCACTATGGCTACACCTTC.

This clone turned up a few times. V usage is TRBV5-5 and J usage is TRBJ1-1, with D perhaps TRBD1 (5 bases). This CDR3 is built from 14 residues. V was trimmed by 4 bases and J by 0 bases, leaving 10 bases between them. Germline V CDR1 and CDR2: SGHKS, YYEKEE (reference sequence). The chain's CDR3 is CASSPRALNTEAFF. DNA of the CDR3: TGTGCCAGCAGCCCCAGGGCCTTGAACACTGAAGCTTTCTTT.

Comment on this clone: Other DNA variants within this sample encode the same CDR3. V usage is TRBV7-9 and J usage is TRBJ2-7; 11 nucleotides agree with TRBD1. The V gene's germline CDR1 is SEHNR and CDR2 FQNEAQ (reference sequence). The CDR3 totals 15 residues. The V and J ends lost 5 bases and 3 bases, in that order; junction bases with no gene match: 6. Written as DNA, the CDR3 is TGTGCCAGCAGCCTGGCCGGGACAGGGGGCTACGAGCAGTACTTC. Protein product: CASSLAGTGGYEQYF.

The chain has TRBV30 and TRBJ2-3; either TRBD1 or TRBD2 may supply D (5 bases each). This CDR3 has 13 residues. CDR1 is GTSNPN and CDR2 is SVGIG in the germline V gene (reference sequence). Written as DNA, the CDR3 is TGTGCTCGCAGCCAGGGAGGCACAGATACGCAGTATTTT. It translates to CARSQGGTDTQYF.